A single sample is the source of the 25 T cell receptor beta chains below, sequenced in a study of post-analysis software for immune sequencing data. These TCRs' antigens remain unknown. Unique molecular identifiers had been added to the TCR beta cDNA libraries. From the PCR reads, TCRdb called clonotypes with MiXCR, one entry per CDR3 protein. The sample lists hundreds of thousands of distinct CDR3 sequences; over 35% were seen once. Notes on the study in general: Patients had higher frequencies than controls of a handful of TRBV segments, including TRBV5-6, TRBV5-1 and TRBV20-1.

Input material: blood. The receptor source for this set is a girl under 18 with multiple sclerosis.

CDR3 in amino acids: CATSRAGDSPQHF. DNA for the CDR3: TGTGCCACCAGTAGGGCAGGTGACTCACCCCAGCATTTT. The J gene is TRBJ1-5, the V gene TRBV15; D ambiguous. The CDR3 covers 13 residues. Trimming pared 6 bases from V and 10 bases from J, leaving 16 bases between. The germline CDR1 and CDR2 sequences are LNHNV and YYDKDF (reference sequence).

This CDR3 is CASSADLGMIYGYTF. The CDR3 DNA is TGTGCCAGCAGCGCGGACCTCGGGATGATCTATGGCTACACCTTC. The rearrangement links TRBV5-5 to TRBJ1-2; no definite D call. This CDR3 comprises 15 residues. Trimming stripped 4 bases from V and 4 bases from J, with 17 bases between. The germline V gene has CDR1 SGHKS and CDR2 YYEKEE (reference sequence).

Only a few counts were recorded for this clonotype. V gene TRBV20-1 combines with J gene TRBJ2-3; 11 bases match TRBD2. The CDR3 is made up of 14 amino acids. Germline CDR1 and CDR2: DFQATT and SNEGSKA (reference sequence). V shed 2 bases, J shed 4 bases, and the junction held 2 bases outside the gene matches. The CDR3 is CSARLAGGPDTQYF. The CDR3 DNA is TGCAGTGCTAGACTAGCGGGAGGACCAGATACGCAGTATTTT.

This clonotype was seen more than once but under ten times. The gene calls are TRBV29-1 and TRBJ1-1, with TRBD1 identical over 9 bases. CDR1 and CDR2 (germline): SQVTM, ANQGSEA. J gave up 1 base and V 6 bases, and 3 bases lay outside the gene matches. This CDR3 region has 13 residues. CDR3 DNA sequence: TGCAGCGTCGCGGGACAGGGGAACACTGAAGCTTTCTTT. This translates into CSVAGQGNTEAFF.

The chain has TRBV29-1 and TRBJ2-7; no clear D gene. This CDR3 comprises 13 residues. Trimming cost V 4 bases and J 2 bases, with 12 bases left between them. CDR1 is SQVTM, CDR2 ANQGSEA, per germline. The CDR3 DNA reads as TGCAGCGTTGCGCGCCAAGTAACCTACGAGCAGTACTTC. Its protein is CSVARQVTYEQYF.

The J gene is TRBJ2-1, the V gene TRBV3-1; D call uncertain. Germline V gives CDR1 LGHDT, CDR2 YNNKEL (reference sequence). Trimming took off 2 bases at V and 7 bases at J, with 9 bases between the two ends. This CDR3 region has 13 residues. The CDR3 spells CASSQFRQNEQFF. The CDR3 DNA reads TGTGCCAGCAGCCAATTCCGTCAAAATGAGCAGTTCTTC.

Points on this clonotype: The junction departs from the called germline gene at one end, perhaps through a read error. The chain is built from TRBV3-1 and TRBJ2-7; D is uncertain. The CDR3 totals 13 residues. Per the germline V gene, CDR1 is LGHDT and CDR2 is YNNKEL (reference sequence). Written as DNA, the CDR3 is TGTGCCAGCAGCCAAGAAGGGCGGTACGGGCAGTACTTC. Amino acids: CASSQEGRYGQYF.

V and J are TRBV13 and TRBJ1-4; D is possibly TRBD1 (6 bases). V dropped 3 bases and J dropped 10 bases, with 15 bases sitting between them. Germline CDR1 PRHDT, CDR2 FYEKMQ (reference sequence). This CDR3 region has 14 residues. Written as DNA, the CDR3 is TGTGCCAGCAGCTTGTCGGGAGGGGGGGGAAAACTGTTTTTT. It translates to CASSLSGGGGKLFF.

This chain connects TRBV24-1 to TRBJ2-3, with D perhaps TRBD1 (5 bases). The CDR3 is made up of 15 amino acids. Trimming stripped 3 bases from V and 2 bases from J, with 11 bases between. Germline CDR1 KGHDR, CDR2 SFDVKD. The CDR3 is CATSDVARATDTQYF. The CDR3, as DNA: TGTGCCACCAGTGATGTCGCCAGGGCCACAGATACGCAGTATTTT.

This clonotype showed up just a few times. The rearrangement links TRBV25-1 to TRBJ1-2, with 7 bases aligning to TRBD1. The J segment lost 4 bases and the V segment lost 4 bases, leaving 3 bases of the junction unmatched. This CDR3 is 13 amino acids long. Germline CDR1 and CDR2: MGHDK and SYGVNS. The CDR3 DNA follows: TGTGCCAGCAGTGTTGCAGGGGGCTATGGCTACACCTTC. Translated: CASSVAGGYGYTF.

This chain connects TRBV5-5 to TRBJ2-7; D gene uncertain. The J call may be wrong; the DNA end is better matched by TRBJ2-5. This CDR3 is 11 amino acids long. Germline loops: CDR1 SGHKS, CDR2 YYEKEE (reference sequence). The DNA of the CDR3 is TGTGCCAGCAGCTGGATGGAGACCCAGTACTTC. This gives the protein CASSWMETQYF.

The chain's CDR3 is CASSLVAETDTQYF. CDR3 nucleotides: TGTGCCAGCAGCTTAGTGGCGGAAACAGATACGCAGTATTTT. The V call is TRBV7-2, the J call TRBJ2-3; no reliable D call. V gave up 1 base and J gave up 3 bases, with 8 bases separating them. The CDR3 contains 14 residues. Germline CDR1 reads SGHTA; CDR2 reads FQGNSA.

The V gene is TRBV29-1, the J gene TRBJ1-1; unclear D gene. CDR1 and CDR2 (germline): SQVTM, ANQGSEA. The length of the CDR3 is 13 residues. The V end lost 4 bases, the J end lost 0 bases, and 9 bases lay between the germline ends. The CDR3 here is CSVADDMNTEAFF. The CDR3 DNA reads TGCAGCGTTGCCGATGATATGAACACTGAAGCTTTCTTT.

This sequence joins TRBV10-3 and TRBJ1-1; 7 nucleotides agree with TRBD1. Germline-derived CDR1 and CDR2 are ENHRY and SYGVKD. V shed 4 bases and J 1 base; nucleotides not matched to a gene: 6. The CDR3 contains 15 residues. This chain's CDR3 is CAISGHRGPNTEAFF. The DNA for the CDR3 is TGTGCCATCAGTGGGCACAGGGGACCGAACACTGAAGCTTTCTTT.

The chain is built from TRBV20-1 and TRBJ2-7, with D possibly matching TRBD1 (6 bases). CDR3 length: 14 residues. The V gene's germline CDR1 is DFQATT and CDR2 SNEGSKA (reference sequence). Trimming took off 3 bases at V and 2 bases at J, with 14 bases between the two ends. The CDR3 DNA reads TGCAGTGCTAGGTTGCAGGGGCTTGCCTACGAGCAGTACTTC. The encoded protein is CSARLQGLAYEQYF.

The chain joins TRBV20-1 to TRBJ1-5; possibly TRBD1 for D (5 bases). Trimming left V 0 bases short and J 5 bases short, with 11 bases between. Germline values: CDR1 DFQATT, CDR2 SNEGSKA (reference sequence). The CDR3 sequence is 14 residues long. CDR3 nucleotide sequence: TGCAGTGCTAGAGATGGGCAGGGCCATCAGCCCCAGCATTTT. Amino acids: CSARDGQGHQPQHF.

The chain links TRBV27 to TRBJ2-1, with D perhaps matching TRBD1 or TRBD2 (5 bases each). Germline V gene data show CDR1 as MNHEY and CDR2 as SMNVEV (reference sequence). The CDR3 sequence is 13 residues long. Between the trimmed V and J ends, which lost 8 bases and 4 bases, there was a span of 12 bases. The CDR3 protein is CASSGRSYNEQFF. As DNA, the CDR3 is TGTGCCAGCTCGGGACGGTCGTACAATGAGCAGTTCTTC.

This clonotype was picked up a small number of times. The chain combines TRBV11-2 with TRBJ2-1; 9 nucleotides agree with TRBD2. CDR3 size: 14 residues. J gave up 7 bases and V 6 bases, and 7 bases lay outside the gene matches. The V gene's germline CDR1 is SGHAT and CDR2 FQNNGV. Written as DNA, the CDR3 is TGTGCCAGCAGGGCAACTAGCGGGCAAAATGAGCAGTTCTTC. Its translation is CASRATSGQNEQFF.

This sequence joins TRBV27 and TRBJ2-1, with D perhaps matching TRBD1 or TRBD2 (5 bases each). The V end was cut by 5 bases, the J end by 4 bases, with 12 bases between. CDR3 length: 14 residues. Germline V gene sequence: CDR1 MNHEY, CDR2 SMNVEV (reference sequence). This CDR3 reads CASSTGTVYNEQFF. The CDR3 DNA is TGTGCCAGCAGTACCGGGACGGTTTACAATGAGCAGTTCTTC.

CDR3 coding DNA: TGTGCCAGCAGACCCAGGGGGTTGCGGGAGGCCCAGTACTTC. It is translated as CASRPRGLREAQYF. The chain joins TRBV11-2 to TRBJ2-5; D possibly corresponds to TRBD2 (8 bases). The CDR3 is 14 amino acids. Per germline, CDR1 SGHAT and CDR2 FQNNGV. V was shortened by 6 bases and J by 9 bases, with 20 bases between the two germline ends.

This clonotype was counted between two and nine times. J is TRBJ2-7 and V is TRBV29-1; D assignment may be TRBD1 or TRBD2 (6 bases each). Germline assignment: CDR1 SQVTM and CDR2 ANQGSEA. Deletions cut 4 bases from V and 2 bases from J, with 21 bases between. The length of the CDR3 is 16 residues. In nucleotides, the CDR3 is TGCAGCGTTGTATTGGCTGGGGGGCTGCAAGCCTACGAGCAGTACTTC. It codes for CSVVLAGGLQAYEQYF.

The V call is TRBV29-1, the J call TRBJ2-5, with 8 nucleotides matching TRBD1. The V gene's germline CDR1 is SQVTM and CDR2 ANQGSEA. The CDR3 spans 12 residues. V dropped 4 bases and J dropped 11; count of bases not matched to a gene: 9. The CDR3 DNA reads as TGCAGCGTTGGACAGGGGCGTGAGGAGCAGTACTTC. It codes for CSVGQGREEQYF.

The chain combines TRBV7-3 with TRBJ2-1; TRBD2 matches 8 bases. The CDR3 spans 17 residues. From germline, CDR1 is SGHTA and CDR2 FQGTGA. Trimming removed 1 base from V and 6 bases from J; junction bases left unmatched: 11. CDR3 sequence: CASSLIRTNGRANEQFF. DNA of the CDR3: TGTGCCAGCAGCTTAATCCGGACTAACGGGAGGGCCAATGAGCAGTTCTTC.

The V and J genes are TRBV4-2 and TRBJ1-6, with TRBD1 identical over 8 bases. CDR3 size: 16 residues. V dropped 3 bases and J dropped 5; count of bases not matched to a gene: 6. The germline V gene has CDR1 LGHNA and CDR2 YNFKEQ. The CDR3 sequence: CASSHQSTGDNSPLHF. The CDR3 DNA reads TGTGCCAGCAGCCACCAATCGACAGGGGATAATTCACCCCTCCACTTT.

The J gene is TRBJ2-6, the V gene TRBV10-3; D remains ambiguous. Trimming removed 4 bases from V and 0 bases from J, with 7 bases in between. Germline CDR1 ENHRY, CDR2 SYGVKD. This CDR3 is 15 amino acids long. The CDR3 spells CAISGGISGANVLTF. The CDR3 region has the DNA TGTGCCATCAGTGGGGGAATCTCTGGGGCCAACGTCCTGACTTTC.